The rows below give T cell receptor beta chains drawn from one sample of a study of cytomegalovirus exposure and HLA in healthy donors. Repertoires were generated with immunoSEQ multiplex PCR, while TCRdb's copy carries only in-frame clones and drops some. The table lists around 170,000 clones, more than 65% of them singletons, with about 2.5% in the top ten. The sample taken for sequencing was PBMCs. These receptor sequences come from a woman in her twenties or thirties in good health and CMV-seropositive. CDR3s include the opening cysteine and the closing phenylalanine or tryptophan. The D gene is left open where the match is weak. Clone size is stated in some rows and not others, as once, few, many or a class when expanded.

d_call: TRBD1
j_call: TRBJ1-1
v_call: TRBV29-1
clone_size: -
cdr3_nt: TGCAGCGTTGGGCGACCCGCAGGGGGCAGTACTGAAGCTTTCTTT
cdr3_aa: CSVGRPAGGSTEAFF

d_call: -
j_call: TRBJ2-1
v_call: TRBV2
clone_size: -
cdr3_nt: TGTGCCAGCAGTGAAGACCGGCGGAATGAGCAGTTCTTC
cdr3_aa: CASSEDRRNEQFF

d_call: TRBD1
j_call: TRBJ2-7
v_call: TRBV19
clone_size: -
cdr3_nt: TGTGCCAGTAGCCCTTCCGGGACAGGGTACGAGCAGTACTTC
cdr3_aa: CASSPSGTGYEQYF

d_call: -
j_call: TRBJ1-5
v_call: TRBV9
clone_size: few
cdr3_nt: TGTGCCAGCAGCGTAGGCGATAGCAATCAGCCCCAGCATTTT
cdr3_aa: CASSVGDSNQPQHF

d_call: TRBD1
j_call: TRBJ2-7
v_call: TRBV4-1
clone_size: -
cdr3_nt: TGCGCCAGCAGCAAGACAAATTTGGACAGGGTCTACGAGCAGTACTTC
cdr3_aa: CASSKTNLDRVYEQYF

d_call: TRBD1
j_call: TRBJ2-5
v_call: TRBV7-2
clone_size: -
cdr3_nt: TGTGCCAGCAGCTCGGTCGGACAGGGGGCCTTCCAAGAGACCCAGTACTTC
cdr3_aa: CASSSVGQGAFQETQYF

d_call: -
j_call: TRBJ1-2
v_call: TRBV9
clone_size: -
cdr3_nt: TGTGCCAGCAGCGTAATCCAAAACTATGGCTACACCTTC
cdr3_aa: CASSVIQNYGYTF

d_call: -
j_call: TRBJ2-5
v_call: TRBV10-3
clone_size: once
cdr3_nt: TGTGCCATCAAGCGAGAGACCCAGTACTTC
cdr3_aa: CAIKRETQYF

d_call: TRBD2
j_call: TRBJ2-3
v_call: TRBV2
clone_size: -
cdr3_nt: TGTGCCAGCAGTGAAGAGGCTAGCGGGGGGCGGTATTTT
cdr3_aa: CASSEEASGGRYF

d_call: -
j_call: TRBJ2-2
v_call: TRBV7-2
clone_size: -
cdr3_nt: TGTGCCAGCAGCTTACGTGCCGGGTTCACCGGGGAGCTGTTTTTT
cdr3_aa: CASSLRAGFTGELFF

d_call: TRBD1
j_call: TRBJ2-2
v_call: TRBV2
clone_size: -
cdr3_nt: TGTGCCAGCACGGGACAGGGCACCGGGGAGCTGTTTTTT
cdr3_aa: CASTGQGTGELFF

d_call: -
j_call: TRBJ2-5
v_call: TRBV7-2
clone_size: -
cdr3_nt: TGTGCCAGCAGCTTAGACAGGGCCCAAGAGACCCAGTACTTC
cdr3_aa: CASSLDRAQETQYF

d_call: TRBD2
j_call: TRBJ2-1
v_call: TRBV11-3
clone_size: -
cdr3_nt: TGTGCCAGCAGCTCCGACAATCTAGCGGGACTTTACAATGAGCAGTTCTTC
cdr3_aa: CASSSDNLAGLYNEQFF

d_call: TRBD1
j_call: TRBJ1-6
v_call: TRBV13
clone_size: -
cdr3_nt: TGTGCCAGCAGTTCTCCCAGGGGGACAGGGGGCAATTCACCCCTCCACTTT
cdr3_aa: CASSSPRGTGGNSPLHF

d_call: -
j_call: TRBJ2-3
v_call: TRBV4-2
clone_size: few
cdr3_nt: TGTGCCAGCAGCCAAGACAGGGATACTAGCACAGATACGCAGTATTTT
cdr3_aa: CASSQDRDTSTDTQYF

d_call: TRBD1
j_call: TRBJ1-5
v_call: TRBV7-9
clone_size: -
cdr3_nt: TGTGCCAGCAGCTTAGGACAGGGTAGCAATCAGCCCCAGCATTTT
cdr3_aa: CASSLGQGSNQPQHF

d_call: -
j_call: TRBJ2-1
v_call: TRBV27
clone_size: -
cdr3_nt: TGTGCCAGCAGCTTCCTCCGCGCGGGGACTCGTCGGACGGGGCACAATGAGCAGTTCTTC
cdr3_aa: CASSFLRAGTRRTGHNEQFF

d_call: TRBD2
j_call: TRBJ2-7
v_call: TRBV27
clone_size: -
cdr3_nt: TGTGCCAGCCCACCCCGGAGCGGGGGCATTTCCTGCGAGCAGTACTTC
cdr3_aa: CASPPRSGGISCEQYF

d_call: -
j_call: TRBJ2-2
v_call: TRBV11-3
clone_size: -
cdr3_nt: TGTGCCAGCAGCCCCCTAGGCACCGGGGAGCTGTTTTTT
cdr3_aa: CASSPLGTGELFF

d_call: TRBD1
j_call: TRBJ1-1
v_call: TRBV27
clone_size: -
cdr3_nt: TGTGCCAGCAGCCCGCCCCAGGGGGGAGGCACTGAAGCTTTCTTT
cdr3_aa: CASSPPQGGGTEAFF

d_call: TRBD2
j_call: TRBJ2-1
v_call: TRBV6-6
clone_size: -
cdr3_nt: TGTGCCAGCAGTTACTCCCTAGCTAGCGGGGACAATGAGCAGTTCTTC
cdr3_aa: CASSYSLASGDNEQFF

d_call: -
j_call: TRBJ2-1
v_call: TRBV11-3
clone_size: -
cdr3_nt: TGTGCCAGCAGCTTAGGGACCGACAGCTTTTACAATGAGCAGTTCTTC
cdr3_aa: CASSLGTDSFYNEQFF

d_call: TRBD1
j_call: TRBJ1-2
v_call: TRBV7-9
clone_size: -
cdr3_nt: TGTGCCAGCAGCTCTGCTCAGGGGGATGGCTACACCTTC
cdr3_aa: CASSSAQGDGYTF

d_call: -
j_call: TRBJ1-2
v_call: TRBV9
clone_size: once
cdr3_nt: TGTGCCAGCAAGAACGAGGGCTACTATGGCTACACCTTC
cdr3_aa: CASKNEGYYGYTF